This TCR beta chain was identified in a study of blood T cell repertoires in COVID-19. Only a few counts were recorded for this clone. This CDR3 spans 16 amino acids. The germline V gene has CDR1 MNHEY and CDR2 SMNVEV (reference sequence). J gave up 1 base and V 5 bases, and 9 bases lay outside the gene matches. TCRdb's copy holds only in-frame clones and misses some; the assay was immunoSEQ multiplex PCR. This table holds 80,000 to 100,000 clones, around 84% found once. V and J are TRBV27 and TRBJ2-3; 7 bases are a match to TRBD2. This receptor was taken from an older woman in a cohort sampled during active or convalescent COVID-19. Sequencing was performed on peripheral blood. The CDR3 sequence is CASSLTAGVGTDTQYF. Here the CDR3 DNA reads TGTGCCAGCAGTCTTACTGCGGGAGTAGGCACAGATACGCAGTATTTT.